The entry below gives a single T cell receptor beta chain sequence along with its context. Its antigen is not known. This sample is drawn from a study of cytomegalovirus exposure and HLA in healthy donors. Overall study findings and caveats: Differences between HLA loci emerged in a later analysis of TCR association rates, with DRB1 most and HLA-C fewest. Most TCR beta V segments were productive about 87% or about 30% of the time in an earlier analysis.

PCR primers comprised 60 Vbeta and 13 Jbeta primers. In the authors' workflow: Roughly 10 million shared chains were among around 80 million unique TCR beta chains counted in a later analysis. The data were produced by immunoSEQ multiplex PCR, yet TCRdb's version contains in-frame clones alone and is incomplete. That table is the source of V, J and clone size, and D and trimming were worked out from the DNA. The sample consists of about 130,000 clones, about 82% of them appearing once. The clonotype was recovered from a boy under 18 in good health and CMV-seronegative. Sequenced input: PBMCs.

The CDR3 reads CASTPSGTNYEQYF. The CDR3 DNA reads as TGTGCCAGCACCCCATCCGGGACAAACTACGAGCAGTACTTC. V and J are TRBV6-5 and TRBJ2-7, with a tentative D call TRBD1 (6 bases). Germline V gene data show CDR1 as MNHEY and CDR2 as SVGAGI. V was cut by 7 bases and J by 3 bases, with 16 bases left in between. The CDR3 contains 14 residues.